This section outlines one T cell receptor (beta chain) sequence together with its context. This specimen belongs to a study of cytomegalovirus exposure and HLA in healthy donors. This CDR3 comprises 14 residues. CDR1 is SEHNR and CDR2 is FQNEAQ in the germline V gene (reference sequence). V lost 5 bases and J 8 bases, leaving 19 bases between the germline ends. Vbeta (60) and Jbeta (13) primers were used in the PCR. Assay: immunoSEQ multiplex PCR; the TCRdb copy retains only in-frame clones and omits some. The table shows roughly 220,000 clones, with about two thirds occurring only once. V is TRBV7-9 and J is TRBJ2-7; TRBD1 might be the D (5 bases). Material: PBMCs. This clonotype originated in a middle-aged man in good health and CMV-seropositive. CDR3 amino acids: CASSIGQGSGKQYF. Here the CDR3 DNA reads TGTGCCAGCAGCATCGGACAAGGTTCTGGGAAGCAGTACTTC.